The source of this T cell receptor beta chain is a study of blood T cell repertoires in COVID-19. The method was immunoSEQ multiplex PCR; TCRdb's version includes in-frame clones alone and lacks a portion of them. The table shows 150,000 or so clones, with 75% to 90% occurring only once. The CDR3 consists of 14 residues. Germline lookup yields CDR1 MDHEN and CDR2 SYDVKM. Germline trimming cut 5 bases from V and 8 bases from J; bases unmatched to any gene: 8. Recovery meant two consecutive negative NP/OP PCR tests, professional clearance, or resolved symptoms. The TCR sequence derives from a woman in her sixties who had recovered from COVID-19. Sequenced input: PBMCs or T cells enriched from blood (not recorded which). The gene calls are TRBV28 and TRBJ1-2, with 10 bases aligning to TRBD1. The CDR3 nucleotides read TGTGCCAGCAGTCCAGGACAGGGGGGTGGAGGCTACACCTTC. Protein: CASSPGQGGGGYTF.